One sample yielded the 31 T cell receptor beta chains listed below, sequenced in a study of blood T cell repertoires in COVID-19. Generated by immunoSEQ multiplex PCR, the TCRdb table keeps only in-frame clones and is missing some. The profile shows under 450,000 clones, roughly 87% of them singletons. The source material was PBMCs or T cells enriched from blood (not recorded which). These receptor sequences come from a woman aged 25-40 years who had recovered from COVID-19.

The chain links TRBV27 to TRBJ1-2; TRBD1 matches at 8 bases. Germline lookup yields CDR1 MNHEY and CDR2 SMNVEV (reference sequence). With 5 bases clipped from V and 8 bases from J, the junction kept 7 bases outside the gene matches. The CDR3 sequence is 13 residues long. CDR3 bases: TGTGCCAGCAGTCCGACAGGGGTCTACGGCTACACCTTC. Its protein product is CASSPTGVYGYTF.

The chain is built from TRBV21-1 and TRBJ2-3; the tabulated D call, TRBD2, remains unverified against the DNA. TRBV21-1 is a listed pseudogene. This CDR3 region has 15 residues. The CDR3 DNA reads TGTGCCAGCAGCAATAGCCAGCCGACGGGAGATACGCAGTATTTT. Residues: CASSNSQPTGDTQYF.

This chain uses TRBV5-1 with TRBJ1-2, with D possibly matching TRBD1 (6 bases). V dropped 1 base and J dropped 3 bases, with 13 bases sitting between them. From germline, CDR1 is SGHRS and CDR2 YFSETQ. The CDR3 has 15 amino acids. The CDR3 protein is CASSLTGNTDYGYTF. The DNA for the CDR3 is TGCGCCAGCAGCTTGACAGGGAACACTGACTATGGCTACACCTTC.

This clone has a single count. V usage is TRBV5-1 and J usage is TRBJ1-1; 10 bases fit TRBD1. The CDR3 runs 13 residues. The V and J ends lost 7 bases and 4 bases, in that order; junction bases with no gene match: 4. Germline CDR1 is SGHRS and CDR2 is YFSETQ. CDR3 in DNA: TGCGCCAGCCGACAGGGGGCGGGCACTGAAGCTTTCTTT. Residues: CASRQGAGTEAFF.

In this sample, this clone turned up once. V usage is TRBV28 and J usage is TRBJ2-7, with 12 bases matching TRBD1. V lost 4 bases to trimming and J lost 5 bases; unmatched junction nucleotides: 9. Germline-derived CDR1 and CDR2 are MDHEN and SYDVKM. The CDR3 spans 16 residues. This CDR3 reads CASSSPGTGGINEQYF. The CDR3 DNA reads TGTGCCAGCAGTTCACCCGGGACAGGGGGCATAAACGAGCAGTACTTC.

The chain recombines TRBV19 with TRBJ2-2, with a tentative D call TRBD1 (6 bases). This CDR3 has 15 amino acids. The V gene lost 5 bases and the J gene lost 1 base, with 11 bases spanning the gap. Germline values: CDR1 LNHDA, CDR2 SQIVND (reference sequence). The CDR3 DNA reads TGTGCCAGTAGTCCGGGACACAGGAACACCGGGGAGCTGTTTTTT. Protein: CASSPGHRNTGELFF.

This clone was seen a handful of times. The V gene is TRBV12-2, the J gene TRBJ1-5; the DNA was not compared with TRBD1, the D call given in the table. TRBV12-2 is tagged as a pseudogene. CDR3 length: 18 residues. CDR3 nucleotide sequence: TGTGCAAGTCGCAAGCTGGGACAGCATTTTCTTTTCAATCAGCCCCAGCATTTT. It is translated as CASRKLGQHFLFNQPQHF.

This chain joins TRBV7-9 and TRBJ1-1; D not resolved. Germline V gene lookup returns CDR1 SEHNR and CDR2 FQNEAQ (reference sequence). This CDR3 comprises 14 residues. Trimming removed 5 bases at V and 1 base at J, with 11 bases between. CDR3 region: CASSPVAGNTEAFF. The CDR3 DNA sequence: TGTGCCAGCAGCCCCGTGGCAGGGAACACTGAAGCTTTCTTT.

The CDR3 loop is CAWDSGASYEQYF. The CDR3 region has the DNA TGTGCCTGGGATAGCGGGGCCTCCTACGAGCAGTACTTC. The V gene is TRBV30, the J gene TRBJ2-7, with 8 bases fitting TRBD2. CDR1 GTSNPN and CDR2 SVGIG come from the germline V gene (reference sequence). CDR3 length equals 13 residues. Trimming at V came to 5 bases and at J to 0 bases, leaving 3 bases not matched to a gene.

A note on this clone: At the DNA level, this CDR3 is encoded by other sequences in the same sample as well. CDR3 nucleotide sequence: TGCGCCAGCAGCTTAACAGGGGACACTGAAGCTTTCTTT. This sequence encodes CASSLTGDTEAFF. The chain joins TRBV5-1 to TRBJ1-1; 7 bases are a match to TRBD1. From germline, CDR1 is SGHRS and CDR2 YFSETQ. There are 13 residues in the CDR3. With 2 bases clipped from V and 3 bases from J, the junction kept 1 base outside the gene matches.

This chain links TRBV5-1 with TRBJ2-5; 9 bases are a match to TRBD2. Germline V gives CDR1 SGHRS, CDR2 YFSETQ. This CDR3 contains 15 residues. V was clipped by 2 bases and J by 5 bases; unmatched bases: 7. CDR3 residues: CASSFRGGGSETQYF. In DNA form, the CDR3 reads TGCGCCAGCAGCTTTCGCGGGGGGGGGTCGGAGACCCAGTACTTC.

This chain links TRBV18 with TRBJ2-5; 8 bases line up with TRBD2. The germline V gene encodes CDR1 KGHSH and CDR2 LQKENI. V lost 3 bases and J lost 2; bases outside the gene matches: 5. The CDR3 consists of 15 residues. CDR3 in amino acids: CASSPGGGHQETQYF. CDR3 in DNA: TGTGCCAGCTCACCGGGCGGGGGGCATCAAGAGACCCAGTACTTC.

V is TRBV6-4 and J is TRBJ1-2; 9 bases map to TRBD1. Losses at the gene ends were 6 bases for V and 7 bases for J; bases not matched to a gene: 9. Germline V lookup: CDR1 MRHNA, CDR2 SNTAGT. The CDR3 is 14 residues long. CDR3 in DNA: TGTGCCAGCAGCGCGCAGACAGGGGGTGGTGGCTACACCTTC. It encodes CASSAQTGGGGYTF.

The chain is built from TRBV7-9 and TRBJ1-1, with D possibly being TRBD1 (5 bases). With 6 bases removed from V and 0 bases from J, the gap between germline ends came to 20 bases. Germline V gene sequence: CDR1 SEHNR, CDR2 FQNEAQ (reference sequence). This CDR3 has 17 amino acids. In DNA, the CDR3 is TGTGCCAGCAGACAGTACGGCGGGGGAGGTTTGAACACTGAAGCTTTCTTT. It translates to CASRQYGGGGLNTEAFF.

Only one count was recorded for this clone. The chain couples TRBV27 to TRBJ2-7; D remains unclear. The CDR3 spans 13 residues. In germline, CDR1 is MNHEY, CDR2 SMNVEV (reference sequence). The V end lost 3 bases, the J end lost 2 bases, and 8 bases lay between the germline ends. CDR3 in DNA: TGTGCCAGCAGTTTCAACAGAGCCTACGAGCAGTACTTC. Translating gives CASSFNRAYEQYF.

The chain is built from TRBV9 and TRBJ2-3; 12 positions agree with TRBD2. With 3 bases clipped from V and 5 bases from J, the junction kept 4 bases outside the gene matches. This CDR3 is built from 15 residues. CDR1 is SGDLS and CDR2 is YYNGEE in the germline V gene. This CDR3 is CASSASGGALDTQYF. CDR3 DNA sequence: TGTGCCAGCAGCGCTAGCGGGGGGGCCTTAGATACGCAGTATTTT.

The chain carries TRBV7-9 and TRBJ1-2, with 9 bases fitting TRBD1. The CDR3 has 14 residues. CDR1 and CDR2 from the germline V gene are SEHNR and FQNEAQ (reference sequence). Unmatched junction bases numbered 10, after V lost 5 bases and J lost 9 bases. CDR3 protein: CASSPGQGKVSYTF. CDR3 sequence (DNA): TGTGCCAGCAGCCCGGGACAGGGTAAAGTGAGCTACACCTTC.

About this clone: Other DNA sequences in the sample encode the same CDR3. This chain links TRBV19 with TRBJ1-5; 7 bases are shared with TRBD1. The CDR3 is 13 amino acids. Germline V lookup: CDR1 LNHDA, CDR2 SQIVND (reference sequence). The V and J ends lost 3 bases and 5 bases, in that order; junction bases with no gene match: 1. The CDR3 sequence: CASSITGDQPQHF. The DNA of the CDR3 is TGTGCCAGTAGTATTACAGGGGATCAGCCCCAGCATTTT.

CDR3 protein: CASSQVAGPRPQHF. In DNA form, the CDR3 reads TGCGCCAGCAGCCAAGTTGCCGGTCCGCGGCCCCAGCATTTT. The rearrangement joins TRBV4-1 to TRBJ1-5; D call uncertain. Germline assignment: CDR1 MGHRA and CDR2 YSYEKL. V was trimmed by 1 base and J by 9 bases, leaving 13 bases between them. This CDR3 region has 14 residues.

The genes are TRBV2 and TRBJ1-2, with TRBD1 as a possible D gene (6 bases). V was shortened by 1 base and J by 6 bases, with 9 bases between the two germline ends. Germline V gene sequence: CDR1 SNHLY, CDR2 FYNNEI. The CDR3 covers 13 residues. CDR3 sequence: CASSEVPGDGYTF. In DNA form, the CDR3 reads TGTGCCAGCAGTGAAGTGCCAGGGGATGGCTACACCTTC.

This chain connects TRBV18 to TRBJ1-1, with no clear D. Trimming took off 3 bases at V and 1 base at J, with 12 bases between the two ends. In germline, CDR1 is KGHSH, CDR2 LQKENI. This CDR3 contains 15 residues. CDR3: CASSPGVLRNTEAFF. In DNA form, the CDR3 reads TGTGCCAGCTCACCCGGGGTTTTAAGGAACACTGAAGCTTTCTTT. Looking up the rest from reference TRBV18 and TRBJ1-1 gives the full variable domain: NAGVMQNPRHLVRRRGQEARLRCSPMKGHSHVYWYRQLPEEGLKFMVYLQKENIIDESGMPKERFSAEFPKEGPSILRIQQVVRGDSAAYFCASSPGVLRNTEAFFGQGTRLTVV.

This sequence joins TRBV19 and TRBJ2-1; 13 bases line up with TRBD2. Trimming removed 7 bases from V and 8 bases from J; junction bases left unmatched: 17. This CDR3 has 18 residues. Germline CDR1 LNHDA, CDR2 SQIVND (reference sequence). CDR3 nucleotides: TGTGCCAGTACCGCCCCGGGACTAGCGGGAACAAAGAGGGATGAGCAGTTCTTC. The encoded protein is CASTAPGLAGTKRDEQFF.

This chain uses TRBV6-2 or TRBV6-3 with TRBJ2-7; possible D gene TRBD2, 5 bases. The CDR3 has 15 amino acids. Germline CDR1 is MNHEY and CDR2 is SVGEGT. Trimming pared 2 bases from V and 5 bases from J, leaving 16 bases between. CDR3 coding DNA: TGTGCCAGCAGTTACACGGACTGGGGAGTCCACGAGCAGTACTTC. As protein: CASSYTDWGVHEQYF.

The V and J genes are TRBV5-1 and TRBJ1-5; 7 nucleotides line up with TRBD1. Germline values: CDR1 SGHRS, CDR2 YFSETQ. The CDR3 extends over 15 amino acids. The J segment lost 4 bases and the V segment lost 4 bases, leaving 8 bases of the junction unmatched. In DNA, the CDR3 is TGCGCCAGCAGCCCAGAGACAGGGAGGAATCAGCCCCAGCATTTT. It is translated as CASSPETGRNQPQHF.

This clone was counted only a few times. The rearrangement uses TRBV4-2 and TRBJ2-1, with 9 bases matching TRBD2. Germline V gene data show CDR1 as LGHNA and CDR2 as YNFKEQ. V dropped 0 bases and J dropped 0; count of bases not matched to a gene: 9. The CDR3 covers 19 residues. The CDR3 nucleotides read TGTGCCAGCAGCCAAGAGGGGCCTAGCGGGACCAACTCCTACAATGAGCAGTTCTTC. Amino acid sequence: CASSQEGPSGTNSYNEQFF.

The chain uses TRBV7-9 and TRBJ1-1; 10 nucleotides line up with TRBD1. Per the germline V gene, CDR1 is SEHNR and CDR2 is FQNEAQ (reference sequence). After removal of 4 bases from V and 7 bases from J, the junction contained 9 bases not matched to a gene. The length of the CDR3 is 15 residues. This chain's CDR3 is CASSSETGGAGEAFF. CDR3 sequence (DNA): TGTGCCAGCAGCTCCGAGACAGGGGGCGCAGGTGAAGCTTTCTTT.

The rearrangement uses TRBV7-6 and TRBJ1-5; tentative D call: TRBD1 (6 bases). V lost 5 bases and J lost 0, with 11 bases in between. There are 15 residues in the CDR3. Germline V lookup: CDR1 SGHVS, CDR2 FNYEAQ. The CDR3 sequence is CASSPGTSSNQPQHF. The CDR3 DNA sequence: TGTGCCAGCAGCCCCGGGACATCTAGCAATCAGCCCCAGCATTTT.

CDR3 in amino acids: CAISENQGTSYEQYF. Written as DNA, the CDR3 is TGTGCCATCAGTGAGAATCAGGGTACCTCCTACGAGCAGTACTTC. The chain links TRBV10-3 to TRBJ2-7; perhaps TRBD1 as D (5 bases). There are 15 residues in the CDR3. Germline lookup yields CDR1 ENHRY and CDR2 SYGVKD. Trimming stripped 2 bases from V and 0 bases from J, with 11 bases between.

The chain links TRBV29-1 to TRBJ2-3; D might be TRBD2 (5 bases). The germline gives CDR1 SQVTM, CDR2 ANQGSEA. V lost 3 bases and J lost 4, with 17 bases in between. The CDR3 contains 15 residues. This CDR3 reads CSVDEFLDGADTQYF. Here the CDR3 DNA reads TGCAGCGTTGATGAATTCCTAGACGGGGCAGATACGCAGTATTTT.

The J gene is TRBJ1-1, the V gene TRBV5-4, with TRBD1 matching 9 bases. Germline CDR1 is SGHNT and CDR2 is YYREEE (reference sequence). The CDR3 extends over 13 amino acids. V lost 4 bases and J lost 8; bases outside the gene matches: 6. Here the CDR3 reads CASSGQGKFEAFF. DNA for the CDR3: TGTGCCAGCAGCGGACAGGGGAAATTCGAAGCTTTCTTT. The variable domain in full, with the rest retrieved from reference TRBV5-4 and TRBJ1-1, is ETGVTQSPTHLIKTRGQQVTLRCSSQSGHNTVSWYQQALGQGPQFIFQYYREEENGRGNFPPRFSGLQFPNYSSELNVNALELDDSALYLCASSGQGKFEAFFGQGTRLTVV.

In this sample, this clone turned up once. The genes are TRBV6-5 and TRBJ1-3, with TRBD1 identical over 7 bases. With 8 bases clipped from V and 2 bases from J, the junction kept 6 bases outside the gene matches. The CDR3 runs to 14 residues. Germline V gives CDR1 MNHEY, CDR2 SVGAGI. The CDR3, as DNA: TGTGCCAGCCGAATCGACAGGGCTGGAAACACCATATATTTT. Translating gives CASRIDRAGNTIYF.